The subject of this entry is one T cell receptor (beta chain). Antigen unknown. The patients, who ranged from 18 to 65 in age, presented with newly diagnosed hyperthyroidism lasting under 2 months. Patients having uncontrolled infection, another autoimmune disease, pregnancy or lactation were not included. On the basis of clinical symptoms, serum thyroxine and TRAb, thyroid ultrasound and orbital computed tomography, diagnoses were made. The CDR3 is 15 amino acids. V lost 0 bases and J lost 2; bases outside the gene matches: 1. RNA transcripts gave rise to amplified TCR beta CDR3 regions. In the first-round RT-PCR of the TCR CDR3, the HTBI primer set was used. From the multiplex PCR reads, TCRdb called clonotypes with MiXCR, one entry per CDR3 protein. The sample holds 450,000 to 700,000 distinct CDR3 sequences; roughly 46% are singletons and the top ten take around 8%. This sample was taken from a study of T cells in Graves' hyperthyroidism and ophthalmopathy.

Study-level points and caveats: Clonotypes that were expanded in thyroid above 0.001 mostly appeared in blood too.

The sequenced material came from peripheral blood or thyroid tissue (not recorded which). The rearrangement uses TRBV12-3 or TRBV12-4 and TRBJ2-1; TRBD2 matches 7 bases. The clonotype comes from a woman between 18 and 30 years old with Graves' hyperthyroidism. For the CDR3, the DNA is TGTGCCAGCAGTTTAGCGGGAGGGCCCTACAATGAGCAGTTCTTC. This codes for CASSLAGGPYNEQFF.